This TCR beta chain was observed in a study of T-cell memory formation after mild COVID-19. Study results and caveats: Memory sampled before infection contained some responding clones, suggesting cross-reactive memory joined. Clones that contracted clustered mainly in CM and EM if CD4+ and in EMRA if CD8+. Clones shrinking between day 15 and 85 showed a balanced CD4/CD8 split, and those that grew later tilted toward CD4+.

V lost 6 bases and J lost 3, with 15 bases in between. The CDR3 contains 16 residues. CDR1 is MNHEY, CDR2 SVGEGT, per germline. Of note for this clonotype: Antigen: not known.

TCRdb re-called the 5' RACE reads with MiXCR, one entry per CDR3 protein. Of approximately 250,000 distinct CDR3 sequences listed, 16% are singletons. Sequenced sample: PBMCs or a T cell subset sorted from them (not recorded which). This chain joins TRBV6-2 or TRBV6-3 and TRBJ2-6; no definite D call. The source of this sequence is a man between 18 and 35 years old who had mild COVID-19 (a few samples of this study predate the infection). Cell type and time point are not known. The CDR3 is CASSRLRSRGANVLTF. CDR3 in DNA: TGTGCCAGCAGCCGCCTGAGAAGCCGTGGGGCCAACGTCCTGACTTTC.